The 18 T cell receptor beta chains below come from one sample, sequenced in a study of HIV-infected children after antiretroviral therapy interruption. As to treatment: PENTA 11 planned treatment interruption arm or continuous ART arm. A 3' RACE protocol on RNA, with unique molecular identifiers, produced the TCR library. TCRdb reanalysed the 3' RACE reads using MiXCR and keeps one entry per CDR3 protein. Here the sample spans under 50,000 distinct CDR3 sequences, roughly 4% being singletons. The sample here was CD45RA+ CD4+ T cells from PBMCs, pooled from several time points, taken from a donor given antiretroviral therapy, either interrupted or continuous. Subset of the sample: naive CD4+ CD45RA+ CD45RO- T cells. Every receptor here comes from a pool of human donors with HIV.

This clonotype was detected ten times or more. The chain combines TRBV5-1 with TRBJ2-7; no clear D gene. CDR3 length equals 13 residues. In germline, CDR1 is SGHRS, CDR2 YFSETQ. V was shortened by 0 bases and J by 2 bases, with 6 bases between the two germline ends. This CDR3 is CASSLDTTYEQYF. The CDR3 DNA reads as TGCGCCAGCAGCTTGGACACGACCTACGAGCAGTACTTC.

This clonotype was seen ten or more times. The chain recombines TRBV12-3 or TRBV12-4 with TRBJ1-1; D might be TRBD1 (5 bases). This CDR3 is built from 14 residues. Trimming shortened V by 3 bases and J by 0 bases, and 8 bases separated the two germline ends. CDR3 protein: CASSFQGMNTEAFF. The CDR3 DNA follows: TGTGCCAGCAGTTTCCAGGGTATGAACACTGAAGCTTTCTTT.

This clonotype has more than one count but fewer than ten. The J gene is TRBJ2-3, the V gene TRBV29-1; TRBD1 might be the D (6 bases). Per germline, CDR1 SQVTM and CDR2 ANQGSEA. CDR3 length: 14 amino acids. V lost 3 bases and J 2 bases, leaving 12 bases between the germline ends. The CDR3 DNA reads TGCAGCGTTGATCAGGGGTCCCCCACAGATACGCAGTATTTT. This translates into CSVDQGSPTDTQYF.

At least ten counts were recorded for this clonotype. V gene TRBV28 combines with J gene TRBJ2-7, with 9 bases matching TRBD1. CDR3 length: 13 amino acids. Germline V gene data show CDR1 as MDHEN and CDR2 as SYDVKM. V lost 5 bases to trimming and J lost 7 bases; unmatched junction nucleotides: 6. CDR3: CASSPGQGREQYF. The CDR3 DNA reads TGTGCCAGCAGTCCTGGACAGGGGAGGGAGCAGTACTTC. Full variable domain (missing parts from reference TRBV28 and TRBJ2-7): DVKVTQSSRYLVKRTGEKVFLECVQDMDHENMFWYRQDPGLGLRLIYFSYDVKMKEKGDIPEGYSVSREKKERFSLILESASTNQTSMYLCASSPGQGREQYFGPGTRLTVT.

This clonotype was counted many times. The gene calls are TRBV6-1 and TRBJ2-5, with 11 bases identical to TRBD1. Germline-derived CDR1 and CDR2 are MNHNS and SASEGT. The CDR3 is 16 amino acids. The junction had 11 bases not matched to a gene; V was cut back by 6 bases and J by 5 bases. CDR3 in DNA: TGTGCCAGCAGCCCCAGAGGGACAGGGGGTAGGGAGACCCAGTACTTC. Its protein product is CASSPRGTGGRETQYF.

The table lists this clonotype with many counts. This sequence joins TRBV20-1 and TRBJ1-3; D is undetermined. There are 14 residues in the CDR3. Germline V CDR1 and CDR2: DFQATT, SNEGSKA (reference sequence). V was trimmed by 2 bases and J by 0 bases, leaving 8 bases between them. The CDR3 sequence is CSARSEVSGNTIYF. CDR3 nucleotide sequence: TGCAGTGCTAGAAGCGAGGTCTCTGGAAACACCATATATTTT.

This clonotype was found many times. This is likely a read error, given that the CDR3 carries no conserved phenylalanine or tryptophan at its end. This rearrangement joins TRBV13 to TRBJ2-2, with D hard to call. Trimming shortened V by 5 bases and J by 1 base, and 5 bases separated the two germline ends. Germline lookup yields CDR1 PRHDT and CDR2 FYEKMQ (reference sequence). The CDR3 covers 13 residues. Here the CDR3 reads CASSPWNTGELFL. The CDR3 nucleotides are TGTGCCAGCAGCCCCTGGAACACCGGGGAGCTGTTTCTT.

CDR3 DNA: TGCAGTGCTAGTCAGGGGGGCCCCTACTACGAGCAGTACTTC. As protein: CSASQGGPYYEQYF. V is TRBV20-1 and J is TRBJ2-7; the D gene is possibly TRBD1 (7 bases). Looked up from germline, CDR1 is DFQATT and CDR2 is SNEGSKA (reference sequence). The CDR3 has 14 residues. Deletions cut 3 bases from V and 3 bases from J, with 15 bases between.

On this clonotype itself: The junction departs from germline at one end; a sequencing error may be responsible. The chain employs TRBV2 and TRBJ2-1; TRBD1 agrees at 12 bases. The CDR3 is made up of 13 amino acids. Per the germline V gene, CDR1 is SNHLY and CDR2 is FYNNEI. CDR3: CASGGTGGNERFF. The CDR3 region has the DNA TGTGCCAGCGGAGGGACAGGGGGCAATGAGCGGTTCTTC.

Only a few counts were recorded for this clonotype. The CDR3 region is CASGQWWANTEAFF. In nucleotides, the CDR3 is TGTGCCAGCGGGCAATGGTGGGCCAACACTGAAGCTTTCTTT. The chain joins TRBV27 to TRBJ1-1; D not certain. Germline lookup yields CDR1 MNHEY and CDR2 SMNVEV (reference sequence). This CDR3 has 14 residues. V was shortened by 8 bases and J by 2 bases, with 15 bases between the two germline ends.

This clonotype was seen many times. The chain employs TRBV3-1 and TRBJ2-7; weak D call: TRBD1 (5 bases). The germline V and J ends were trimmed by 4 bases and 5 bases, with 12 bases remaining between them. The germline V gene encodes CDR1 LGHDT and CDR2 YNNKEL (reference sequence). The CDR3 consists of 13 residues. The CDR3 coding sequence is TGTGCCAGCAGCCCAAGGGCCAGGGACGAGCAGTACTTC. The encoded protein is CASSPRARDEQYF.

This clonotype has at least ten counts. The CDR3 coding sequence is TGTGCCAGCAGTTTTGGACCCCAAAGCCCGGATACGCAGTATTTT. Its protein is CASSFGPQSPDTQYF. This rearrangement joins TRBV12-3 or TRBV12-4 to TRBJ2-3, with D unclear. This CDR3 spans 15 amino acids. The V and J ends lost 3 bases and 6 bases respectively, with 16 bases between them.

CDR3 sequence reads: CASSPGARGQETQYF. In nucleotides, the CDR3 is TGTGCCAGCTCACCAGGGGCGAGGGGCCAAGAGACCCAGTACTTC. V gene TRBV18 combines with J gene TRBJ2-5; perhaps D is TRBD1 or TRBD2 (5 bases each). The CDR3 length is 15 residues. V was clipped by 2 bases and J by 1 base, with 11 bases between them. Looked up from germline, CDR1 is KGHSH and CDR2 is LQKENI.

This clonotype was counted at least ten times. The rearrangement joins TRBV10-1 to TRBJ2-3; 10 bases match TRBD2. The CDR3 has 16 residues. CDR1 WNHNN and CDR2 SYGVQD come from the germline V gene (reference sequence). Trimming removed 3 bases from V and 4 bases from J; junction bases left unmatched: 7. Here the CDR3 reads CASSERSGGAPDTQYF. The DNA of the CDR3 is TGCGCCAGCAGTGAACGAAGCGGGGGGGCCCCAGATACGCAGTATTTT.

The chain is built from TRBV5-1 and TRBJ1-5; D gene unclear. There are 12 residues in the CDR3. CDR1 is SGHRS, CDR2 YFSETQ, per germline. V was cut by 3 bases and J by 8 bases, with 9 bases left in between. DNA of the CDR3: TGCGCCAGCAGCTCCCTGAATGAGCCCCAGCATTTT. It codes for CASSSLNEPQHF.

There are many counts of this clonotype. CDR3 DNA sequence: TGTGCCAGCAGTGCCCTCTTGTTCAACACCGGGGAGCTGTTTTTT. This gives the protein CASSALLFNTGELFF. This rearrangement joins TRBV6-1 to TRBJ2-2; no definite D call. The CDR3 runs to 15 residues. V lost 4 bases and J lost 2, with 11 bases in between. Germline V gives CDR1 MNHNS, CDR2 SASEGT.

This clonotype is a singleton in its sample. V and J are TRBV5-1 and TRBJ1-6, with D possibly matching TRBD1 (6 bases). The germline V gene has CDR1 SGHRS and CDR2 YFSETQ. V was shortened by 0 bases and J by 6 bases, with 13 bases between the two germline ends. The CDR3 runs to 16 residues. The DNA of the CDR3 is TGCGCCAGCAGCTTGGACAGGGCCCTCTCTAATTCACCCCTCCACTTT. Protein product: CASSLDRALSNSPLHF.

The table lists this clonotype with many counts. The CDR3 DNA reads as TGTGCCAGCAGGCTCCTCCGGGGGGAGAGCACAGATACGCAGTATTTT. This sequence encodes CASRLLRGESTDTQYF. V and J are TRBV27 and TRBJ2-3, with 7 positions matching TRBD2. CDR1 MNHEY and CDR2 SMNVEV come from the germline V gene (reference sequence). The CDR3 sequence is 16 residues long. V dropped 6 bases and J dropped 0; count of bases not matched to a gene: 9.